This T cell receptor (beta chain) was sequenced for a study of neurological immune-mediated disorders. One entry per CDR3 protein, called by TCRdb with MiXCR from the 5' RACE reads. The table lists over 45,000 distinct CDR3 sequences, under 4.5% of them singletons. V lost 5 bases and J lost 3; bases outside the gene matches: 9. From germline, CDR1 is SQVTM and CDR2 ANQGSEA. This CDR3 is 15 amino acids long. General study results and limits: As far as clinical or MRI features were concerned, none was associated with the multiple sclerosis repertoire cluster.

This clonotype came up many times. The antigen remains unidentified. This chain joins TRBV29-1 and TRBJ1-1, with TRBD1 matching 10 bases. This sequence was found in a middle-aged woman with multiple sclerosis. The sample was CD4+ T cells from blood. The CDR3 nucleotides read TGCAGCGTTCGGGACAGGGGCCGGTTGGACACTGAAGCTTTCTTT. Translating it yields CSVRDRGRLDTEAFF.